The source of this TCR beta chain is a study of cytotoxic CD8 clonotypes in ibrutinib-treated CLL. Germline V lookup: CDR1 LGHNA, CDR2 YSLEER. This CDR3 comprises 15 residues. With V trimmed by 2 bases and J by 4 bases, 7 bases remained unmatched. Depth targeted 1 in 200,000 to 1 in 1 million T cells, averaging 10x coverage per clonotype. Sequenced by immunoSEQ multiplex PCR; TCRdb stores in-frame clones only, minus some. The table records 250,000 or so clones, less than 75% of them present only once. The chain uses TRBV4-3 and TRBJ2-7, with 8 nucleotides matching TRBD1. This clonotype was sampled from a human donor with chronic lymphocytic leukemia. Here the sequenced sample was PBMCs, taken after 24 months of ibrutinib treatment. CDR3 region: CASSQLLTGGYEQYF. The CDR3 DNA follows: TGCGCCAGCAGCCAACTTCTTACAGGGGGTTACGAGCAGTACTTC.